This TCR beta chain comes out of a study of lymphopenia after photon versus proton radiotherapy. This table comes from immunoSEQ multiplex PCR, and its TCRdb copy is limited to in-frame clones, with some not included. The sample shows tens of thousands of clones, less than 90% of them seen only once. Study-level results: Photon-treated patients lost naive T cells and TCR diversity; proton-treated stayed stable. Survival link was tested only in deceased patients; proton benefit remains a possibility.

Trimming removed 0 bases at V and 0 bases at J, with 12 bases between. The germline CDR1 and CDR2 sequences are LGHNA and YSLEER. The length of the CDR3 is 17 residues. This clone was observed a handful of times. Its target is unknown. This TCR was recovered from a man aged 35-49 years with gastric cancer. The sample here was peripheral blood, taken from a patient treated with photon-based radiotherapy. V and J are TRBV4-3 and TRBJ2-1, with a tentative D call TRBD2 (5 bases). CDR3 in DNA: TGCGCCAGCAGCCAAGATTTAGCGTCGAGCTCCTACAATGAGCAGTTCTTC. Protein sequence: CASSQDLASSSYNEQFF.